The next 16 T cell receptor beta chains were all read from a single sample in a study of beta chain features in type 1 diabetes. Sequenced material consisted of expressed TCRB transcripts (all of the isolated RNA was reverse transcribed). The protocol was immunoSEQ multiplex PCR, while the TCRdb copy is restricted to in-frame clones and leaves out a portion. The sample lists some 900,000 clones; about 17% were seen once. Sequenced: naive CD4+ T cells from blood. These TCRs come from a woman younger than 30 in good health.

This sequence joins TRBV2 and TRBJ1-4; TRBD1 matches 7 bases. V trimming: 8 bases; J trimming: 3 bases; junction bases outside the gene matches: 12. The CDR3 runs 16 residues. Germline-derived CDR1 and CDR2 are SNHLY and FYNNEI. CDR3 in DNA: TGTGCCAGCGGTAAGGGATACGGGACAGCTAATGAAAAACTGTTTTTT. Protein product: CASGKGYGTANEKLFF.

CDR3 coding DNA: TGTGCCAGCAGCGTTGGGACGGAGGCCGGGGCAGATACGCAGTATTTT. It is translated as CASSVGTEAGADTQYF. The chain couples TRBV9 to TRBJ2-3, with D possibly being TRBD1 or TRBD2 (5 bases each). Germline V CDR1 and CDR2: SGDLS, YYNGEE. The CDR3 consists of 16 residues. V was trimmed by 2 bases and J by 4 bases, leaving 17 bases between them.

This clone turned up a few times. V is TRBV29-1 and J is TRBJ2-7; 14 positions match TRBD2. The CDR3 covers 17 residues. CDR1 SQVTM and CDR2 ANQGSEA come from the germline V gene. Unmatched junction bases numbered 10, after V lost 6 bases and J lost 0 bases. As DNA, the CDR3 is TGCAGCGTCAGAGGGACTAGCGGGAGTGCAAACTCCTACGAGCAGTACTTC. This encodes CSVRGTSGSANSYEQYF.

The chain employs TRBV5-4 and TRBJ2-1, with TRBD1 matching 10 bases. V dropped 8 bases and J dropped 9; count of bases not matched to a gene: 14. Per germline, CDR1 SGHNT and CDR2 YYREEE (reference sequence). The CDR3 spans 15 residues. The CDR3 DNA reads TGTGCCAGTACCCCCGGGACAGGGGTCGGGATTGAGCAGTTCTTC. Translation gives CASTPGTGVGIEQFF.

This clone was seen more than once but under ten times. Other DNA sequences in this sample translate to the same CDR3. The genes are TRBV18 and TRBJ2-7, with TRBD1 matching 10 bases. Unmatched junction bases numbered 1, after V lost 3 bases and J lost 2 bases. The CDR3 extends over 14 amino acids. The V gene's germline CDR1 is KGHSH and CDR2 LQKENI. The CDR3 here is CASSPGQGPYEQYF. Written as DNA, the CDR3 is TGTGCCAGCTCACCGGGACAGGGGCCCTACGAGCAGTACTTC.

This clone was found a few times. This rearrangement joins TRBV7-3 to TRBJ2-2, with TRBD2 identical over 10 bases. The CDR3 is 17 residues long. After removal of 4 bases from V and 6 bases from J, the junction contained 11 bases not matched to a gene. The germline V gene encodes CDR1 SGHTA and CDR2 FQGTGA. The CDR3 spells CASSSIPLAGVPGELFF. The DNA for the CDR3 is TGTGCCAGCAGCTCCATCCCCCTAGCGGGAGTCCCCGGGGAGCTGTTTTTT.

The chain recombines TRBV19 with TRBJ1-5; 7 bases agree with TRBD1. The CDR3 covers 15 residues. Germline-derived CDR1 and CDR2 are LNHDA and SQIVND (reference sequence). With 2 bases clipped from V and 4 bases from J, the junction kept 5 bases outside the gene matches. CDR3 nucleotides: TGTGCCAGTAGTATACAGGGGGGCCTGAATCAGCCCCAGCATTTT. Amino acids: CASSIQGGLNQPQHF.

The CDR3 sequence: CASSLSSGKGGELFF. The CDR3 DNA reads TGTGCCAGCAGCTTATCTAGCGGGAAGGGCGGGGAGCTGTTTTTT. The chain links TRBV5-4 to TRBJ2-2, with 9 bases that match TRBD2. The CDR3 runs 15 residues. From germline, CDR1 is SGHNT and CDR2 YYREEE (reference sequence). V gave up 2 bases and J gave up 7 bases; unmatched junction bases: 6.

This clone showed up just a few times. The J gene is TRBJ2-1, the V gene TRBV28; perhaps D is TRBD1 or TRBD2 (5 bases each). CDR3 length: 14 residues. CDR1 and CDR2 (germline): MDHEN, SYDVKM. The V and J ends lost 7 bases and 1 base respectively, with 11 bases between them. The CDR3 DNA is TGTGCCAGCATCAGAGAGGGGTCCTACAATGAGCAGTTCTTC. Encoded protein: CASIREGSYNEQFF.

The chain uses TRBV11-2 and TRBJ2-3, with D tentatively TRBD2 (5 bases). The germline gives CDR1 SGHAT, CDR2 FQNNGV. The CDR3 has 14 amino acids. With 1 base removed from V and 3 bases from J, the gap between germline ends came to 8 bases. CDR3 protein: CASSLARGTDTQYF. The CDR3 region has the DNA TGTGCCAGCAGCTTAGCGAGAGGGACAGATACGCAGTATTTT.

The chain uses TRBV6-5 and TRBJ2-3; D gene unclear. Germline V lookup: CDR1 MNHEY, CDR2 SVGAGI. CDR3 length equals 14 residues. The ends were cut back, 3 bases at V and 1 base at J, with 8 bases in the middle. The CDR3 coding sequence is TGTGCCAGCAGTTATGCCCGGGGCACAGATACGCAGTATTTT. Its protein product is CASSYARGTDTQYF.

This clone appeared a few times. This rearrangement joins TRBV7-2 to TRBJ2-7; 9 bases align to TRBD2. Germline V gives CDR1 SGHTA, CDR2 FQGNSA. V trimming: 0 bases; J trimming: 1 base; junction bases outside the gene matches: 4. The CDR3 is made up of 16 amino acids. CDR3 DNA sequence: TGTGCCAGCAGCTTAGCAGGCGGGAGGGCGTCCTACGAGCAGTACTTC. Amino acids: CASSLAGGRASYEQYF.

This clone was seen more than once but under ten times. V is TRBV28 and J is TRBJ2-5; D is possibly TRBD1 or TRBD2 (6 bases each). V was cut by 7 bases and J by 5 bases, with 17 bases left in between. Per germline, CDR1 MDHEN and CDR2 SYDVKM. The CDR3 is 14 residues long. The CDR3 region is CASTRLGGGETQYF. DNA for the CDR3: TGTGCCAGCACCCGACTAGGAGGGGGGGAGACCCAGTACTTC. Full variable domain (outside the CDR3, taken from reference TRBV28 and TRBJ2-5): DVKVTQSSRYLVKRTGEKVFLECVQDMDHENMFWYRQDPGLGLRLIYFSYDVKMKEKGDIPEGYSVSREKKERFSLILESASTNQTSMYLCASTRLGGGETQYFGPGTRLLVL.

The chain employs TRBV6-6 and TRBJ1-1, with a tentative D call TRBD1 (5 bases). With 10 bases removed from V and 4 bases from J, the gap between germline ends came to 19 bases. CDR3 length: 14 residues. CDR1 and CDR2 from the germline V gene are MNHNY and SVGAGI (reference sequence). CDR3 coding DNA: TGTGCCACCCGGGGGGGTGATGCTGGCACTGAAGCTTTCTTT. It encodes CATRGGDAGTEAFF.

This clone was detected only a few times. The chain uses TRBV28 and TRBJ2-5; 10 bases are a match to TRBD2. The V segment lost 6 bases and the J segment 5 bases; nucleotides outside the gene matches: 9. This CDR3 comprises 15 residues. The germline V gene encodes CDR1 MDHEN and CDR2 SYDVKM. CDR3 in amino acids: CASRTQAGGWETQYF. DNA of the CDR3: TGTGCCAGCAGGACCCAAGCGGGAGGGTGGGAGACCCAGTACTTC.

This clone was observed a few times. The same CDR3 arises from other DNA sequences in this sample as well. The rearrangement links TRBV11-2 to TRBJ1-1; weak D call: TRBD1 (5 bases). Per germline, CDR1 SGHAT and CDR2 FQNNGV. This CDR3 is built from 13 residues. Trimming removed 2 bases from V and 1 base from J, with 5 bases in between. In DNA form, the CDR3 reads TGTGCCAGCAGCTTAACAGGGAACACTGAAGCTTTCTTT. This gives the protein CASSLTGNTEAFF.